The 13 T cell receptor beta chains reported below all come from one sample, sequenced in a study of CD4 T cell repertoires in COVID-19. Sequenced by immunoSEQ multiplex PCR; TCRdb stores in-frame clones only, minus some. The data hold tens of thousands of clones, with roughly 87% observed a single time. The memory T cells were sequenced right after ex vivo isolation, without culture. Sequences were derived from central memory CD4+ T cells from blood, sampled before the COVID-19 pandemic. The source is a human donor who had COVID-19.

This clone was detected a few times. The V and J genes are TRBV7-9 and TRBJ2-2; D might be TRBD1 (5 bases). Per the germline V gene, CDR1 is SEHNR and CDR2 is FQNEAQ (reference sequence). The ends were cut back, 5 bases at V and 6 bases at J, with 13 bases in the middle. The CDR3 runs to 14 residues. The CDR3 protein is CASSPRAGPGELFF. As DNA, the CDR3 is TGTGCCAGCAGCCCCCGGGCAGGGCCCGGGGAGCTGTTTTTT.

V gene TRBV5-4 combines with J gene TRBJ2-1, with 15 bases aligning to TRBD2. Per the germline V gene, CDR1 is SGHNT and CDR2 is YYREEE (reference sequence). The CDR3 contains 15 residues. The J segment lost 7 bases and the V segment lost 4 bases, leaving 3 bases of the junction unmatched. The CDR3 is CASSRTSGRDNEQFF. CDR3 in DNA: TGTGCCAGCAGCCGGACTAGCGGGAGGGATAATGAGCAGTTCTTC.

This clone was picked up a small number of times. The chain joins TRBV2 to TRBJ1-1; no definite D call. V lost 1 base, J lost 4 bases, and 13 bases lay in between. In germline, CDR1 is SNHLY, CDR2 FYNNEI. CDR3 length: 15 amino acids. CDR3 in amino acids: CASSEGFRRSTEAFF. DNA of the CDR3: TGTGCCAGCAGTGAAGGGTTCCGCCGGTCCACTGAAGCTTTCTTT.

The J gene is TRBJ2-7, the V gene TRBV29-1, with D tentatively TRBD1 (6 bases). This CDR3 region has 10 residues. The germline V gene encodes CDR1 SQVTM and CDR2 ANQGSEA. The V end lost 7 bases, the J end lost 9 bases, and 13 bases lay between the germline ends. CDR3 sequence reads: CSALGARQYF. CDR3 coding DNA: TGCAGCGCCCTGGGGGCGCGGCAGTACTTC.

In the case of this clone: In the same sample, other DNA sequences code for this CDR3. The chain is built from TRBV5-6 and TRBJ1-6; 8 bases line up with TRBD1. Germline V CDR1 and CDR2: SGHDT, YYEEEE. V shed 0 bases, J shed 6 bases, and the junction held 5 bases outside the gene matches. The CDR3 consists of 16 residues. Written as DNA, the CDR3 is TGTGCCAGCAGCTTGGGGGACAGGAGGTTTAATTCACCCCTCCACTTT. Amino acids: CASSLGDRRFNSPLHF. Full variable domain (remainder filled in from reference TRBV5-6 and TRBJ1-6): DAGVTQSPTHLIKTRGQQVTLRCSPKSGHDTVSWYQQALGQGPQFIFQYYEEEERQRGNFPDRFSGHQFPNYSSELNVNALLLGDSALYLCASSLGDRRFNSPLHFGNGTRLTVT.

The chain is built from TRBV19 and TRBJ2-7; 11 nucleotides match TRBD2. This CDR3 spans 15 amino acids. Trimming cost V 4 bases and J 2 bases; bases outside gene matches: 4. Looked up from germline, CDR1 is LNHDA and CDR2 is SQIVND (reference sequence). The chain's CDR3 is CASSKGLAETYEQYF. The CDR3 DNA sequence: TGTGCCAGTAGTAAGGGACTAGCGGAGACCTACGAGCAGTACTTC. Full variable domain (missing parts from reference TRBV19 and TRBJ2-7): DGGITQSPKYLFRKEGQNVTLSCEQNLNHDAMYWYRQDPGQGLRLIYYSQIVNDFQKGDIAEGYSVSREKKESFPLTVTSAQKNPTAFYLCASSKGLAETYEQYFGPGTRLTVT.

This chain joins TRBV14 and TRBJ1-5; D is undetermined. The V and J ends lost 4 bases and 5 bases respectively, with 6 bases between them. Germline CDR1 reads SGHDN; CDR2 reads FVKESK. There are 12 residues in the CDR3. The CDR3 reads CASSLGDQPQHF. The CDR3 DNA is TGTGCCAGCAGCCTCGGTGATCAGCCCCAGCATTTT.

The chain combines TRBV7-9 with TRBJ2-3; maybe TRBD2 (6 bases). This CDR3 has 13 amino acids. Between the trimmed V and J ends, which lost 0 bases and 5 bases, there was a span of 6 bases. Per germline, CDR1 SEHNR and CDR2 FQNEAQ (reference sequence). In nucleotides, the CDR3 is TGTGCCAGCAGCTTAGCCGGGGGAGATACGCAGTATTTT. Translated: CASSLAGGDTQYF.

V gene TRBV5-4 combines with J gene TRBJ2-1; no clear D. Trimming stripped 3 bases from V and 7 bases from J, with 17 bases between. There are 15 residues in the CDR3. Per germline, CDR1 SGHNT and CDR2 YYREEE (reference sequence). For the CDR3, the DNA is TGTGCCAGCAGCTACGACCACCTCGTCGGGAATGAGCAGTTCTTC. Encoded protein: CASSYDHLVGNEQFF.

This chain connects TRBV2 to TRBJ2-7; D may be TRBD2 (5 bases). Trimming pared 7 bases from V and 2 bases from J, leaving 12 bases between. The CDR3 sequence is 13 residues long. Germline lookup yields CDR1 SNHLY and CDR2 FYNNEI. The CDR3 loop reads CASTGWQAYEQYF. CDR3 in DNA: TGTGCCAGCACGGGGTGGCAAGCCTACGAGCAGTACTTC.

V is TRBV6-1 and J is TRBJ2-7, with 7 bases fitting TRBD1. The CDR3 covers 14 residues. Germline V gene sequence: CDR1 MNHNS, CDR2 SASEGT. V gave up 2 bases and J gave up 2 bases; unmatched junction bases: 3. CDR3 coding DNA: TGTGCCAGCAGTGAAAGAGGGGGCCCCTACGAGCAGTACTTC. It codes for CASSERGGPYEQYF.

The chain joins TRBV11-2 to TRBJ2-5, with D perhaps TRBD2 (5 bases). V gave up 5 bases and J gave up 4 bases, with 11 bases separating them. Germline values: CDR1 SGHAT, CDR2 FQNNGV. The CDR3 extends over 13 amino acids. CDR3 nucleotide sequence: TGTGCCAGCAGCCCAAGACTAACAGAGACCCAGTACTTC. Translated, it gives CASSPRLTETQYF.

In this sample, this clone turned up once. The chain recombines TRBV6-1 with TRBJ1-2; 8 bases map to TRBD1. Trimming at V came to 7 bases and at J to 8 bases, leaving 3 bases not matched to a gene. Germline CDR1 MNHNS, CDR2 SASEGT. The CDR3 is made up of 11 amino acids. CDR3 protein: CASNDRGGYTF. The DNA of the CDR3 is TGTGCCAGCAATGACAGGGGAGGCTACACCTTC.